The 10 T cell receptor beta chains presented below share a single source sample, sequenced in a study of T cells in Graves' hyperthyroidism and ophthalmopathy. RNA transcripts were the template for amplifying TCR beta CDR3 regions. A set of HTBI primers served as the primers for a first-round RT-PCR of the TCR CDR3. TCRdb fed the multiplex PCR reads into MiXCR, producing one record per CDR3 protein. The sample carries roughly 280,000 distinct CDR3 sequences, about 15% recorded once. The sample taken for sequencing was blood. These receptors originate from a woman between 55 and 75 years old with Graves' ophthalmopathy.

This clonotype was picked up many times. The chain links TRBV2 to TRBJ2-5, with 10 bases lining up with TRBD2. The CDR3 is made up of 15 amino acids. J was trimmed by 0 bases and V by 4 bases; bases with no gene match: 2. Looked up from germline, CDR1 is SNHLY and CDR2 is FYNNEI. CDR3 residues: CASSGLAGDQETQYF. The CDR3, as DNA: TGTGCCAGCAGTGGGCTAGCGGGGGACCAAGAGACCCAGTACTTC.

This sequence joins TRBV28 and TRBJ1-2; no clear D gene. The germline CDR1 and CDR2 sequences are MDHEN and SYDVKM. Between the trimmed V and J ends, which lost 2 bases and 5 bases, there was a span of 15 bases. The CDR3 runs 15 residues. CDR3 amino acids: CASSLLPAGMYGYTF. CDR3 in DNA: TGTGCCAGCAGTTTACTCCCCGCCGGCATGTATGGCTACACCTTC.

This clonotype was recorded at least ten times. The rearrangement joins TRBV14 to TRBJ2-3; 10 nucleotides line up with TRBD2. J lost 6 bases, V lost 4 bases, and 16 bases had no gene match. The CDR3 contains 18 residues. The germline V gene encodes CDR1 SGHDN and CDR2 FVKESK. CDR3 amino acids: CASSLRTYPGLAHDTQYF. CDR3 DNA: TGTGCCAGCAGCCTACGGACGTACCCGGGACTAGCGCACGATACGCAGTATTTT.

The chain couples TRBV6-1 to TRBJ2-1; TRBD2 matches at 13 bases. The germline gives CDR1 MNHNS, CDR2 SASEGT. The CDR3 covers 16 residues. Germline trimming cut 8 bases from V and 7 bases from J; bases unmatched to any gene: 11. In DNA form, the CDR3 reads TGTGCCAGCCTAGGACTAGCGGGAGTCCCCATGAATGAGCAGTTCTTC. This codes for CASLGLAGVPMNEQFF.

V is TRBV20-1 and J is TRBJ2-2; 9 positions match TRBD2. Germline assignment: CDR1 DFQATT and CDR2 SNEGSKA (reference sequence). The CDR3 runs to 16 residues. V lost 6 bases to trimming and J lost 2 bases; unmatched junction nucleotides: 10. Here the CDR3 DNA reads TGCAGTGCGGGGGGGGCTAGCGGGGTTAACACCGGGGAGCTGTTTTTT. Its translation: CSAGGASGVNTGELFF.

This clonotype was counted a few times. V gene TRBV7-9 combines with J gene TRBJ1-2; 7 positions agree with TRBD1. The CDR3 is 15 residues long. Trimming cost V 3 bases and J 5 bases; bases outside gene matches: 9. CDR1 is SEHNR, CDR2 FQNEAQ, per germline (reference sequence). For the CDR3, the DNA is TGTGCCAGCAGCTTGAACCAGGGGACAGATTATGGCTACACCTTC. Its translation: CASSLNQGTDYGYTF.

V is TRBV30 and J is TRBJ1-5, with a weak D call TRBD1 (5 bases). Trimming stripped 0 bases from V and 4 bases from J, with 10 bases between. Germline assignment: CDR1 GTSNPN and CDR2 SVGIG (reference sequence). This CDR3 is 14 amino acids long. The CDR3 DNA reads as TGTGCCTGGAGTGTGTTGGCAGGGAATCAGCCCCAGCATTTT. Its translation is CAWSVLAGNQPQHF.

This clonotype was counted a few times. The chain has TRBV7-9 and TRBJ1-1; D might be TRBD1 (6 bases). Germline CDR1 reads SEHNR; CDR2 reads FQNEAQ (reference sequence). Trimming cost V 7 bases and J 9 bases, with 18 bases left between them. This CDR3 is built from 13 residues. Written as DNA, the CDR3 is TGTGCCAGCACTCGTAATTCGGGACAAAAAGCTTTCTTT. This codes for CASTRNSGQKAFF.

In the case of this clonotype: A single base separates this from a much larger clone, so it may be a read error. The CDR3 protein is CASSESQSGWTKAFF. The CDR3, as DNA: TGCGCCAGCAGTGAGTCCCAGTCGGGGTGGACTAAAGCTTTCTTT. The chain carries TRBV6-1 and TRBJ1-1; no definite D call. The CDR3 sequence is 15 residues long. Per germline, CDR1 MNHNS and CDR2 SASEGT.

The genes are TRBV4-3 and TRBJ2-5; 10 bases line up with TRBD1. J lost 4 bases, V lost 2 bases, and 13 bases had no gene match. Germline assignment: CDR1 LGHNA and CDR2 YSLEER. The CDR3 has 18 residues. CDR3 residues: CASSQPSWDRGFGETQYF. In DNA form, the CDR3 reads TGCGCCAGCAGCCAACCCTCCTGGGACAGGGGATTCGGAGAGACCCAGTACTTC.